The 9 T cell receptor beta chains presented below share a single source sample, sequenced in a study of shared clonotypes between healthy human individuals. Assay: immunoSEQ multiplex PCR; the TCRdb copy retains only in-frame clones and omits some. The sample includes around 1,000,000 clones, approximately 77% of them seen just once. Sequenced sample: memory CD4+ T cells from PBMCs. Sample subset: CD45RA-negative fraction. The receptor source for this set is a man aged 18 to 30 in good health. Some clones in this sample may be carry-over from other donors' samples.

This clone was picked up one time. The J gene is TRBJ2-7, the V gene TRBV9; perhaps TRBD2 as D (6 bases). The CDR3 extends over 14 amino acids. The germline V gene encodes CDR1 SGDLS and CDR2 YYNGEE. V was shortened by 4 bases and J by 9 bases, with 20 bases between the two germline ends. Here the CDR3 reads CASSPRGIMEGQYF. The CDR3 bases are TGTGCCAGCAGCCCCCGAGGAATAATGGAGGGGCAGTACTTC. Filled out from reference TRBV9 and TRBJ2-7, the complete variable domain reads DSGVTQTPKHLITATGQRVTLRCSPRSGDLSVYWYQQSLDQGLQFLIQYYNGEERAKGNILERFSAQQFPDLHSELNLSSLELGDSALYFCASSPRGIMEGQYFGPGTRLTVT.

The V gene is TRBV29-1, the J gene TRBJ2-3, with unresolved D. The V gene's germline CDR1 is SQVTM and CDR2 ANQGSEA. V lost 4 bases and J 0 bases, leaving 14 bases between the germline ends. The CDR3 runs to 15 residues. CDR3 DNA: TGCAGCGTTGGGGTCGAGACTTCTAGCACAGATACGCAGTATTTT. It encodes CSVGVETSSTDTQYF.

The V call is TRBV27, the J call TRBJ1-5; D is unresolved. The CDR3 has 13 residues. Germline CDR1 is MNHEY and CDR2 is SMNVEV (reference sequence). V was pared by 6 bases and J by 3 bases, with 9 bases between. This CDR3 is CASRAETNQPQHF. DNA for the CDR3: TGTGCCAGCAGGGCAGAAACCAATCAGCCCCAGCATTTT.

The chain recombines TRBV6-5 with TRBJ1-2, with D unresolved. Germline values: CDR1 MNHEY, CDR2 SVGAGI. Trimming shortened V by 10 bases and J by 3 bases, and 9 bases separated the two germline ends. This CDR3 is 11 amino acids long. The CDR3 loop is CAISKDYGYTF. CDR3 DNA sequence: TGTGCCATCTCAAAGGACTATGGCTACACCTTC.

With regard to this clone: This sample also contains other DNA sequences that code for the same CDR3. The CDR3 sequence: CASSLEGRTNEKLFF. For the CDR3, the DNA is TGCGCCAGCAGCTTGGAGGGGAGGACTAATGAAAAACTGTTTTTT. The V gene is TRBV5-1, the J gene TRBJ1-4; D is possibly TRBD1 (5 bases). The CDR3 runs to 15 residues. Germline lookup yields CDR1 SGHRS and CDR2 YFSETQ. V shed 0 bases and J shed 2 bases, with 8 bases lying between them.

This rearrangement joins TRBV7-9 to TRBJ1-1, with D hard to call. CDR1 and CDR2 (germline): SEHNR, FQNEAQ (reference sequence). The CDR3 contains 11 residues. V lost 5 bases to trimming and J lost 3 bases, with 4 bases between them. CDR3 region: CASSMYTEAFF. CDR3 in DNA: TGTGCCAGCAGCATGTACACTGAAGCTTTCTTT.

Notes on this clone: This sequence may be a read error, since a much larger clone differs from it by one base. The chain uses TRBV4-2 and TRBJ2-5; a possible D gene is TRBD1 (6 bases). The end of the DNA aligns better with TRBJ2-7, so the J call may be wrong. Germline loops: CDR1 LGHNA, CDR2 YNFKEQ. This CDR3 region has 15 residues. The CDR3 nucleotides are TGTGCCAGCAGCCAAACCCAGGGGAGCTACTACGAGCAGTACTTC. This encodes CASSQTQGSYYEQYF.

Details on this clone: Being one base from a much bigger clone, this may be a read error. This CDR3 is also generated by other DNA sequences in the sample. The chain carries TRBV30 and TRBJ1-2, with 8 nucleotides matching TRBD1. The CDR3 is made up of 15 amino acids. The germline V gene has CDR1 GTSNPN and CDR2 SVGIG (reference sequence). The CDR3 spells CAWDRGLPGGYGYTF. In DNA, the CDR3 is TGTGCCTGGGACAGGGGCCTCCCAGGAGGCTATGGCTACACGTTC. Full variable domain (missing parts from reference TRBV30 and TRBJ1-2): SQTIHQWPATLVQPVGSPLSLECTVEGTSNPNLYWYRQAAGRGLQLLFYSVGIGQISSEVPQNLSASRPQDRQFILSSKKLLLSDSGFYLCAWDRGLPGGYGYTFGSGTRLTVV.

The gene calls are TRBV2 and TRBJ2-7; D gene uncertain. With 5 bases removed from V and 4 bases from J, the gap between germline ends came to 9 bases. CDR1 is SNHLY and CDR2 is FYNNEI in the germline V gene. The CDR3 extends over 12 amino acids. CDR3 in amino acids: CASSTFEYEQYF. CDR3 sequence (DNA): TGTGCCAGCAGTACTTTCGAGTACGAGCAGTACTTC.